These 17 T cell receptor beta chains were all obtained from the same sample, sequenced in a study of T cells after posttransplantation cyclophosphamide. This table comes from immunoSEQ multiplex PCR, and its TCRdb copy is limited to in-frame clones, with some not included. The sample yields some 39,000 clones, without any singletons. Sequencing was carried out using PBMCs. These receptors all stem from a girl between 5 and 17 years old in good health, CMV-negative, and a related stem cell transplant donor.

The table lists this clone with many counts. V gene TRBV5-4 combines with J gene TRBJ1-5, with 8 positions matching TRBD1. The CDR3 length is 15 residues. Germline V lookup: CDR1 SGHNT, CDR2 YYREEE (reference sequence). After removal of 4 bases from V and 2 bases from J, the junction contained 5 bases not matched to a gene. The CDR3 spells CASSMQGAGNQPQHF. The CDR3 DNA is TGTGCCAGCAGCATGCAGGGGGCGGGCAATCAGCCCCAGCATTTT.

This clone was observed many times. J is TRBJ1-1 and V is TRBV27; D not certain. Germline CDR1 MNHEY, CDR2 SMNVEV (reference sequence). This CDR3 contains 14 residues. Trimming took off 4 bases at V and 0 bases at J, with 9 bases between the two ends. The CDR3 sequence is CASSWSLLNTEAFF. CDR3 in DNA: TGTGCCAGCAGTTGGAGTCTTCTGAACACTGAAGCTTTCTTT.

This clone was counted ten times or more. CDR3 region: CASKQATNEKLFF. In DNA, the CDR3 is TGCGCCAGCAAGCAAGCAACTAATGAAAAACTGTTTTTT. This chain links TRBV10-2 with TRBJ1-4; D gene unclear. Per germline, CDR1 WSHSY and CDR2 SAAADI. V was trimmed by 7 bases and J by 0 bases, leaving 6 bases between them. This CDR3 is built from 13 residues.

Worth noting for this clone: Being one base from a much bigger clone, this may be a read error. DNA for the CDR3: TGTGCCAGCAGCTTGGGTCAGGGGGCGCCCACTGAAGCTTCCTTT. This encodes CASSLGQGAPTEASF. The chain employs TRBV5-4 and TRBJ1-1, with TRBD1 matching over 8 bases. CDR1 and CDR2 (germline): SGHNT, YYREEE (reference sequence). This CDR3 is built from 15 residues.

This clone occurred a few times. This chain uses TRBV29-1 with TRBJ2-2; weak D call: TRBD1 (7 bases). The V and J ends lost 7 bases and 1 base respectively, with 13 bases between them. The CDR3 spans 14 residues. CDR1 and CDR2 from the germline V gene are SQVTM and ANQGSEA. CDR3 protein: CSADQGGNTGELFF. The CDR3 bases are TGCAGCGCGGATCAGGGGGGGAACACCGGGGAGCTGTTTTTT.

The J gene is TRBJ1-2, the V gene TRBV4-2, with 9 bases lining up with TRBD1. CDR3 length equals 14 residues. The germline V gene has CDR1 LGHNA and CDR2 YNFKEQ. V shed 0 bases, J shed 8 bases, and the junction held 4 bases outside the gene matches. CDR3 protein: CASSQDGTGNGYTF. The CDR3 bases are TGTGCCAGCAGCCAAGATGGGACAGGGAACGGCTACACCTTC.

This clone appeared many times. The CDR3 nucleotides are TGTGCCAGCAGCCAGGACCCTAGCATCCTGATAGAGCAGTTCTTC. This translates into CASSQDPSILIEQFF. The rearrangement links TRBV11-2 to TRBJ2-1; tentative D call: TRBD2 (5 bases). The V end was cut by 5 bases, the J end by 10 bases, with 21 bases between. The CDR3 consists of 15 residues. Germline V gives CDR1 SGHAT, CDR2 FQNNGV.

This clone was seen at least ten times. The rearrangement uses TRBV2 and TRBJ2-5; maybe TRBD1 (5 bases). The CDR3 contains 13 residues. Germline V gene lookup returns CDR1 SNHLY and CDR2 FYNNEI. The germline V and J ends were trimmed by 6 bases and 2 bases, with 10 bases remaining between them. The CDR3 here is CASRMYRQETQYF. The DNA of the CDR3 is TGTGCCAGCAGAATGTACAGGCAAGAGACCCAGTACTTC.

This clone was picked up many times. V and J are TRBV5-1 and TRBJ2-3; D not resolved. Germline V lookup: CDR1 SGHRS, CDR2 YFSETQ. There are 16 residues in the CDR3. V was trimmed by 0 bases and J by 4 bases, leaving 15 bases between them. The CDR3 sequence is CASSLALDLGPDTQYF. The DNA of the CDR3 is TGCGCCAGCAGCTTGGCTCTGGATTTGGGCCCAGATACGCAGTATTTT.

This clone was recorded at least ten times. The CDR3 DNA is TGTGCCACCTCCTTGGTCGGGAGAGGGGCCGGGGAGCTGTTTTTT. Protein: CATSLVGRGAGELFF. V usage is TRBV5-6 and J usage is TRBJ2-2; maybe TRBD2 (6 bases). V lost 9 bases to trimming and J lost 6 bases, with 21 bases between them. The length of the CDR3 is 15 residues. Germline lookup yields CDR1 SGHDT and CDR2 YYEEEE. The entire variable domain, with the rest obtained from reference TRBV5-6 and TRBJ2-2, is as follows: DAGVTQSPTHLIKTRGQQVTLRCSPKSGHDTVSWYQQALGQGPQFIFQYYEEEERQRGNFPDRFSGHQFPNYSSELNVNALLLGDSALYLCATSLVGRGAGELFFGEGSRLTVL.

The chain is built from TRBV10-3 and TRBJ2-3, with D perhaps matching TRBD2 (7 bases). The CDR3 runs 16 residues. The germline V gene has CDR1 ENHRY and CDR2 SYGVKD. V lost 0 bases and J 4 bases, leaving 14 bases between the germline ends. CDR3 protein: CAISESTWGGPDTQYF. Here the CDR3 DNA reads TGTGCCATCAGTGAGTCAACTTGGGGGGGCCCAGATACGCAGTATTTT.

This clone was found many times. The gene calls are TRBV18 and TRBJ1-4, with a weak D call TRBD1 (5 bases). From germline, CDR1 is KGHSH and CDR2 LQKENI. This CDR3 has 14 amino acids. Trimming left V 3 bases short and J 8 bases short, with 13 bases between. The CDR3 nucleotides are TGTGCCAGCTCACCTAGGACAATTGAGGAAAAACTGTTTTTT. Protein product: CASSPRTIEEKLFF.

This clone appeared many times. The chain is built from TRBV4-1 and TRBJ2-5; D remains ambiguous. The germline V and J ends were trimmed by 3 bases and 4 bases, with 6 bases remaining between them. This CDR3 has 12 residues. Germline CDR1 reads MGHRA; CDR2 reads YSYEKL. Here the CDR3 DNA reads TGCGCCAGCAGCCACTTCCTAGAGACCCAGTACTTC. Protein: CASSHFLETQYF.

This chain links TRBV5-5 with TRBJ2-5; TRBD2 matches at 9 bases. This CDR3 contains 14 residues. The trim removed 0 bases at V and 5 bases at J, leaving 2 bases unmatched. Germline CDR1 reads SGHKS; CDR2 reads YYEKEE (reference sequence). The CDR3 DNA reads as TGTGCCAGCAGCTTGGGTCTAGCGGGGGAGACCCAGTACTTC. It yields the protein CASSLGLAGETQYF.

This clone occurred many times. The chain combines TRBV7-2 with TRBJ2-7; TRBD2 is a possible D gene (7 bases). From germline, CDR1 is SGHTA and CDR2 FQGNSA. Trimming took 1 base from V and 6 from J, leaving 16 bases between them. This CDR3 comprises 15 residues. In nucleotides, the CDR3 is TGTGCCAGCAGCTTAGTGGTGGGAGGGGGAAGCGAGCAGTACTTC. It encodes CASSLVVGGGSEQYF.

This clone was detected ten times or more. Written as DNA, the CDR3 is TGTGCCAGCTCACAGGACAGGAACTATGGCTACACCTTC. Its protein is CASSQDRNYGYTF. V is TRBV18 and J is TRBJ1-2, with 7 nucleotides matching TRBD1. CDR3 length: 13 residues. V was pared by 4 bases and J by 2 bases, with 1 base of the junction left unmatched. CDR1 and CDR2 from the germline V gene are KGHSH and LQKENI.

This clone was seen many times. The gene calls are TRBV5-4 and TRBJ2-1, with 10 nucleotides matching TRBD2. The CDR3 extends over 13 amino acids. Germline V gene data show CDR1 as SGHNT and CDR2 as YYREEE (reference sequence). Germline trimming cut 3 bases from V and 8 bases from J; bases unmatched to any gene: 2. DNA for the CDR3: TGTGCCAGCAGCTACCTAGCGGGGGATGAGCAGTTCTTC. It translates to CASSYLAGDEQFF.